This TCR beta chain derives from a study of T cells after somatic rescue of genetic block. Per the germline V gene, CDR1 is SGDLS and CDR2 is YYNGEE. The CDR3 spans 15 residues. V shed 3 bases and J shed 5 bases, with 15 bases lying between them. The data were produced by immunoSEQ multiplex PCR, yet TCRdb's version contains in-frame clones alone and is incomplete. The sample lists some 67,000 clones, around 90% occurring once. Sample: peripheral blood mononuclear cells (PBMCs). This chain uses TRBV9 with TRBJ2-1; D may be TRBD1 (5 bases). The clonotype was recovered from a man aged 40-55 years. The CDR3 here is CASSAPQGNNNEQFF. The CDR3 DNA sequence: TGTGCCAGCAGCGCACCGCAGGGAAACAACAATGAGCAGTTCTTC.